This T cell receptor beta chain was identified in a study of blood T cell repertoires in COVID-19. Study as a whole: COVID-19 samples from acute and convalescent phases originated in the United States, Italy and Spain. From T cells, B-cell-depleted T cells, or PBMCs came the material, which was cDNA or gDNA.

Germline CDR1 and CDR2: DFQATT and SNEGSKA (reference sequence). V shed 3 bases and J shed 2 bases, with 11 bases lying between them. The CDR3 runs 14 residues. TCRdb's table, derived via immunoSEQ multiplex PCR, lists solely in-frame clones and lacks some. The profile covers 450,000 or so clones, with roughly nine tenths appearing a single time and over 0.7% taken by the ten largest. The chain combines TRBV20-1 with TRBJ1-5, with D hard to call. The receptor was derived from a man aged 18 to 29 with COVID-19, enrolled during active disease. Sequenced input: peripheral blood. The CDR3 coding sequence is TGCAGTGCTAGTGAGGGCGGGCGCAATCAGCCCCAGCATTTT. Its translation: CSASEGGRNQPQHF.